The present T cell receptor beta chain was sequenced within a study of blood T cell repertoires in COVID-19. Background on the study: The United States, Italy and Spain provided the acute and convalescent COVID-19 samples. Sources were T cells, B-cell-depleted T cells, or PBMCs; the material itself was cDNA or gDNA.

CDR1 is SGHTA, CDR2 FQGNSA, per germline. With 5 bases clipped from V and 7 bases from J, the junction kept 13 bases outside the gene matches. This CDR3 comprises 15 residues. The table came from immunoSEQ multiplex PCR; TCRdb's copy has only in-frame clones and leaves some out. This sample yields almost 200,000 clones, of which 86% are seen a single time; 0.7% to 0.85% belongs to the top ten. The source material was peripheral blood. This rearrangement joins TRBV7-2 to TRBJ2-7; the match to TRBD2 covers 8 bases. The receptor was isolated from a woman aged 70-85 years with acute or convalescent COVID-19. The DNA of the CDR3 is TGTGCCAGCAGCCCCCCGGCGGGGGGCCCGGGGGAGCAGTACTTC. Translation: CASSPPAGGPGEQYF.